The present entry profiles one TCR beta chain with its context. A junction end diverges from the germline sequence, so it may reflect a read error. This record comes from a study of blood T cell repertoires in COVID-19. About the study: Sites in the United States, Italy and Spain provided acute and convalescent COVID-19 samples.

Sequenced by immunoSEQ multiplex PCR; TCRdb stores in-frame clones only, minus some. The table has roughly 100,000 clones, 81% seen once. The sequencing input was peripheral blood. The receptor comes from a woman between 65 and 79 years old with acute or convalescent COVID-19.

CDR3: CASSRGQDKSPLHF. The DNA of the CDR3 is TGTGCCAGCAGCCGTGGGCAGGATAAATCACCCCTCCACTTT. This chain uses TRBV9 with TRBJ1-6; no clear D. CDR1 SGDLS and CDR2 YYNGEE come from the germline V gene. This CDR3 region has 14 residues.